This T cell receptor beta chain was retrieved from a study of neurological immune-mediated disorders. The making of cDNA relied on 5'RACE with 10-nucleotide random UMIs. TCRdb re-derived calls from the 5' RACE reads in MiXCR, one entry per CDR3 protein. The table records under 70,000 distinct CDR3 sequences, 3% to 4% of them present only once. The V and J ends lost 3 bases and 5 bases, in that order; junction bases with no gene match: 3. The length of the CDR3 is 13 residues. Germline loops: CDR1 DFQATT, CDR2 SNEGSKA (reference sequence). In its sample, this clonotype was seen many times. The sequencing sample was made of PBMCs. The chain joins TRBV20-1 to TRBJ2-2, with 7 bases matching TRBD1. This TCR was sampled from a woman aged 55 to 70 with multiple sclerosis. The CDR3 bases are TGCAGTGCTAGGGACAGGTTGACCGGGGAGCTGTTTTTT. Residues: CSARDRLTGELFF.